The present T cell receptor (beta chain) was sequenced within a study of Tregs in tolerant kidney transplant recipients. J lost 3 bases, V lost 7 bases, and 0 bases had no gene match. The CDR3 has 12 amino acids. The germline gives CDR1 SQVTM, CDR2 ANQGSEA. Clones were sequenced by immunoSEQ multiplex PCR, and TCRdb holds only the in-frame ones, with some missing. This table has about 110,000 clones, nearly 90% appearing once. The rearrangement links TRBV29-1 to TRBJ2-1; 10 nucleotides match TRBD1. The sequenced sample was CD4+ T cells from blood, obtained before the transplant. The TCR comes from a human donor who received a combined kidney and bone marrow transplant. CDR3 DNA: TGCAGCGGGGACAGGGGCTACAATGAGCAGTTCTTC. Translated: CSGDRGYNEQFF.